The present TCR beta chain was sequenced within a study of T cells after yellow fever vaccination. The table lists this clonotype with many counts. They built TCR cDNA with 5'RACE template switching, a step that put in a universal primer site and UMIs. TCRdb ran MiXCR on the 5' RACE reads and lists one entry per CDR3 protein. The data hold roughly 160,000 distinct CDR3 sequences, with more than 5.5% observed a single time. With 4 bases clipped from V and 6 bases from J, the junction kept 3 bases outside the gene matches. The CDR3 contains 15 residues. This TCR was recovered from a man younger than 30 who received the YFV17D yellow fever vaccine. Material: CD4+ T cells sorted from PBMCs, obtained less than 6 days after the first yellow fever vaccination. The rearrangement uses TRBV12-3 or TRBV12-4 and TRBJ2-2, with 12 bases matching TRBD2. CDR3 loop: CASSWTSGVAGELFF. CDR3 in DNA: TGTGCCAGCAGTTGGACTAGCGGGGTAGCCGGGGAGCTGTTTTTT.